These 24 T cell receptor beta chains were sequenced from one sample in a study of blood T cell repertoires in COVID-19. The protocol was immunoSEQ multiplex PCR, while the TCRdb copy is restricted to in-frame clones and leaves out a portion. The sample shows about 80,000 clones, 60% to 75% of them seen only once. Sequencing was carried out using peripheral blood. These receptors originate from a man aged 50 or older with active or convalescent COVID-19.

The rearrangement uses TRBV7-9 and TRBJ1-1; D unclear. CDR3 length equals 13 residues. Germline CDR1 SEHNR, CDR2 FQNEAQ (reference sequence). V was shortened by 7 bases and J by 1 base, with 10 bases between the two germline ends. The CDR3 reads CASIQRENTEAFF. In DNA form, the CDR3 reads TGTGCCAGCATCCAACGGGAGAACACTGAAGCTTTCTTT.

This clone occurred once. CDR3 protein: CASSEFPSGAGANVLTF. DNA for the CDR3: TGTGCCAGCAGCGAATTCCCTAGCGGGGCTGGGGCCAACGTCCTGACTTTC. The J gene is TRBJ2-6, the V gene TRBV3-1 (or the pseudogene TRBV3-2), with 9 bases aligning to TRBD2. Looked up from germline, CDR1 is LGHDT and CDR2 is YNNKEL (reference sequence). The V segment lost 5 bases and the J segment 2 bases; nucleotides outside the gene matches: 7. This CDR3 is built from 17 residues.

The chain recombines TRBV11-3 with TRBJ2-2; 7 bases agree with TRBD1. Germline V gene sequence: CDR1 SGHNT, CDR2 YENEEA. After removal of 0 bases from V and 6 bases from J, the junction contained 1 base not matched to a gene. This CDR3 spans 14 amino acids. CDR3 in DNA: TGTGCCAGCAGCTTAGACAGGGGGTCCGGGGAGCTGTTTTTT. Amino acid sequence: CASSLDRGSGELFF.

The DNA of the CDR3 is TGTGCCACAAATAGCCCGCAGGGGGATGAAAAACTGTTTTTT. As protein: CATNSPQGDEKLFF. The V gene is TRBV19, the J gene TRBJ1-4, with TRBD1 matching over 7 bases. The CDR3 covers 14 residues. The germline CDR1 and CDR2 sequences are LNHDA and SQIVND (reference sequence). V trimming: 10 bases; J trimming: 6 bases; junction bases outside the gene matches: 11.

The chain combines TRBV30 with TRBJ2-2; 7 bases agree with TRBD2. V dropped 2 bases and J dropped 6; count of bases not matched to a gene: 3. The CDR3 length is 13 residues. Germline V CDR1 and CDR2: GTSNPN, SVGIG (reference sequence). CDR3 amino acids: CAWSPTSAGELFF. The CDR3 DNA reads TGTGCCTGGAGTCCTACTAGCGCCGGGGAGCTGTTTTTT.

This clone was observed at least ten times. The rearrangement links TRBV19 to TRBJ2-7; D perhaps matches TRBD1 (6 bases). Trimming shortened V by 4 bases and J by 2 bases, and 12 bases separated the two germline ends. Germline V CDR1 and CDR2: LNHDA, SQIVND (reference sequence). The CDR3 sequence is 14 residues long. The chain's CDR3 is CASSTVQGTYEQYF. The DNA of the CDR3 is TGTGCCAGTAGTACCGTTCAGGGGACCTACGAGCAGTACTTC.

The V call is TRBV10-3, the J call TRBJ2-2, with 7 bases matching TRBD1. V was pared by 5 bases and J by 0 bases, with 9 bases of the junction left unmatched. This CDR3 spans 17 amino acids. CDR1 and CDR2 from the germline V gene are ENHRY and SYGVKD. The CDR3 region has the DNA TGTGCCATCAGTCGTGAGGGGGCAAGAGCGAACACCGGGGAGCTGTTTTTT. Translating gives CAISREGARANTGELFF.

As DNA, the CDR3 is TGTGCTAGTGGTCTCCGACTAGCGGGGGGGAAGGGAAACATTCAGTACTTC. As protein: CASGLRLAGGKGNIQYF. The chain recombines TRBV12-5 with TRBJ2-4; 14 bases fit TRBD2. CDR1 LGHNT and CDR2 FRNRAP come from the germline V gene. The length of the CDR3 is 17 residues. V shed 5 bases and J 6 bases; nucleotides not matched to a gene: 9.

The CDR3 loop reads CASSIGGGGEINEQFF. The CDR3 DNA sequence: TGTGCCAGTAGTATAGGAGGCGGGGGCGAGATCAATGAGCAGTTCTTC. The chain uses TRBV19 and TRBJ2-1; D may be TRBD2 (7 bases). Germline V lookup: CDR1 LNHDA, CDR2 SQIVND (reference sequence). Trimming stripped 1 base from V and 6 bases from J, with 16 bases between. The CDR3 runs to 16 residues.

The genes are TRBV7-2 and TRBJ2-1; 8 positions match TRBD2. Trimming at V came to 0 bases and at J to 2 bases, leaving 3 bases not matched to a gene. Germline V CDR1 and CDR2: SGHTA, FQGNSA. The CDR3 loop spans 16 amino acids. The CDR3 sequence is CASSLARGATYNEQFF. In DNA, the CDR3 is TGTGCCAGCAGCTTAGCGCGGGGGGCCACCTACAATGAGCAGTTCTTC.

The V call is TRBV19, the J call TRBJ1-2; maybe TRBD1 (6 bases). CDR3 length: 17 residues. Germline assignment: CDR1 LNHDA and CDR2 SQIVND (reference sequence). V lost 0 bases and J lost 8, with 22 bases in between. The CDR3 reads CASSIDRSTGSVSGYTF. CDR3 in DNA: TGTGCCAGTAGTATAGACAGATCGACAGGATCAGTCAGCGGCTACACCTTC. The full variable domain, in which reference TRBV19 and TRBJ1-2 provide the parts outside the CDR3, is DGGITQSPKYLFRKEGQNVTLSCEQNLNHDAMYWYRQDPGQGLRLIYYSQIVNDFQKGDIAEGYSVSREKKESFPLTVTSAQKNPTAFYLCASSIDRSTGSVSGYTFGSGTRLTVV.

This clone was picked up one time. The rearrangement joins TRBV7-9 to TRBJ1-3, with 7 bases that match TRBD1. This CDR3 is 17 amino acids long. Germline-derived CDR1 and CDR2 are SEHNR and FQNEAQ (reference sequence). V trimming: 5 bases; J trimming: 0 bases; junction bases outside the gene matches: 10. CDR3 loop: CASSTLQGPSSGNTIYF. DNA of the CDR3: TGTGCCAGCAGCACCCTACAGGGGCCCAGCTCTGGAAACACCATATATTTT.

The chain uses TRBV19 and TRBJ1-3; D call uncertain. CDR3 length: 15 residues. Trimming cost V 3 bases and J 0 bases, with 9 bases left between them. The germline V gene has CDR1 LNHDA and CDR2 SQIVND (reference sequence). The CDR3 region is CASSIPPSSGNTIYF. DNA of the CDR3: TGTGCCAGTAGTATCCCTCCGAGCTCTGGAAACACCATATATTTT. Looking up the rest from reference TRBV19 and TRBJ1-3 gives the full variable domain: DGGITQSPKYLFRKEGQNVTLSCEQNLNHDAMYWYRQDPGQGLRLIYYSQIVNDFQKGDIAEGYSVSREKKESFPLTVTSAQKNPTAFYLCASSIPPSSGNTIYFGEGSWLTVV.

This chain connects TRBV19 to TRBJ1-1, with a weak D call TRBD1 (5 bases). The CDR3 has 12 amino acids. CDR1 and CDR2 from the germline V gene are LNHDA and SQIVND (reference sequence). Trimming took 5 bases from V and 7 from J, leaving 11 bases between them. The CDR3 spells CASSPWGGEAFF. The CDR3 region has the DNA TGTGCCAGTAGTCCCTGGGGGGGTGAAGCTTTCTTT.

The chain combines TRBV7-8 with TRBJ2-1; D call uncertain. This CDR3 has 15 amino acids. V was pared by 6 bases and J by 2 bases, with 14 bases between. The germline CDR1 and CDR2 sequences are SGHVS and FQNEAQ. The CDR3 DNA sequence: TGTGCCAGCAGTGGTAGTACCCCGACCTACAATGAGCAGTTCTTC. Its protein product is CASSGSTPTYNEQFF. The full variable domain, rest sourced from reference TRBV7-8 and TRBJ2-1, is GAGVSQSPRYKVAKRGQDVALRCDPISGHVSLFWYQQALGQGPEFLTYFQNEAQLDKSGLPSDRFFAERPEGSVSTLKIQRTQQEDSAVYLCASSGSTPTYNEQFFGPGTRLTVL.

This clone was recorded a few times. The chain recombines TRBV30 with TRBJ2-1; D gene ambiguous. V was pared by 1 base and J by 5 bases, with 6 bases between. CDR1 and CDR2 from the germline V gene are GTSNPN and SVGIG (reference sequence). The CDR3 runs 12 residues. DNA of the CDR3: TGTGCCTGGAGTGCCTTTCACAATGAGCAGTTCTTC. Its protein product is CAWSAFHNEQFF.

The genes are TRBV23-1 and TRBJ2-7; 7 bases line up with TRBD2. TRBV23-1 is filed as an ORF, its function uncertain. This CDR3 is built from 14 residues. J was trimmed by 0 bases and V by 6 bases; bases with no gene match: 5. The CDR3 DNA reads TGCGCCAGCAGCCCCTGGGAGGGCTCCTACGAGCAGTACTTC. It codes for CASSPWEGSYEQYF.

CDR3 bases: TGTGCCAGCAGCTTACAGACCTACGAGCAGTACTTC. This translates into CASSLQTYEQYF. This chain links TRBV5-6 with TRBJ2-7; D unclear. The CDR3 runs to 12 residues. CDR1 and CDR2 (germline): SGHDT, YYEEEE. The V and J ends lost 2 bases and 2 bases respectively, with 5 bases between them.

The rearrangement joins TRBV5-1 to TRBJ2-7, with 7 nucleotides matching TRBD2. The CDR3 has 15 amino acids. The ends lost 0 bases at V and 5 bases at J; junction bases unmatched: 8. Per the germline V gene, CDR1 is SGHRS and CDR2 is YFSETQ. For the CDR3, the DNA is TGCGCCAGCAGCTTGGCAGGCGGGGGAGATAACGAGCAGTACTTC. Residues: CASSLAGGGDNEQYF.

The chain links TRBV12-3 or TRBV12-4 to TRBJ2-1, with D perhaps TRBD1 (5 bases). Trimming cost V 5 bases and J 8 bases, with 10 bases left between them. The CDR3 runs 12 residues. CDR3 DNA sequence: TGTGCCAGCAGTCAGGGATTGCATGAGCAGTTCTTC. Translation gives CASSQGLHEQFF.

The chain's CDR3 is CASSFLTGIPNYGYTF. CDR3 coding DNA: TGTGCCAGCAGCTTCTTGACAGGGATCCCCAACTATGGCTACACCTTC. This sequence joins TRBV7-2 and TRBJ1-2; 7 positions agree with TRBD1. This CDR3 has 16 residues. V shed 3 bases and J 2 bases; nucleotides not matched to a gene: 9. CDR1 is SGHTA, CDR2 FQGNSA, per germline.

Concerning this clone itself: The germline gene is not matched at one end of the junction; a read error may be the cause. The J gene is TRBJ2-1, the V gene TRBV7-3, with 8 bases matching TRBD2. Germline assignment: CDR1 SGHTA and CDR2 FQGTGA. The CDR3 is made up of 14 amino acids. This CDR3 reads CASSLTGGHNEQFF. The DNA for the CDR3 is TGTGCCAGCAGCCTAACGGGGGGGCACAATGAGCAGTTCTTC. Variable domain in full (rest from reference TRBV7-3 and TRBJ2-1): GAGVSQTPSNKVTEKGKYVELRCDPISGHTALYWYRQSLGQGPEFLIYFQGTGAADDSGLPNDRFFAVRPEGSVSTLKIQRTERGDSAVYLCASSLTGGHNEQFFGPGTRLTVL.

This clone came up once. The rearrangement joins TRBV10-3 to TRBJ2-7; 9 bases align to TRBD2. The trim removed 5 bases at V and 2 bases at J, leaving 4 bases unmatched. The CDR3 extends over 14 amino acids. Germline loops: CDR1 ENHRY, CDR2 SYGVKD. The CDR3 spells CAISNSGGTYEQYF. As DNA, the CDR3 is TGTGCCATCAGTAATAGCGGGGGAACCTACGAGCAGTACTTC.

The genes are TRBV19 and TRBJ1-1; 8 bases match TRBD1. The CDR3 covers 15 residues. Germline V gene data show CDR1 as LNHDA and CDR2 as SQIVND (reference sequence). The J segment lost 1 base and the V segment lost 3 bases, leaving 4 bases of the junction unmatched. CDR3 DNA: TGTGCCAGTAGTATGAACGACAGGGGGAACACTGAAGCTTTCTTT. It yields the protein CASSMNDRGNTEAFF.